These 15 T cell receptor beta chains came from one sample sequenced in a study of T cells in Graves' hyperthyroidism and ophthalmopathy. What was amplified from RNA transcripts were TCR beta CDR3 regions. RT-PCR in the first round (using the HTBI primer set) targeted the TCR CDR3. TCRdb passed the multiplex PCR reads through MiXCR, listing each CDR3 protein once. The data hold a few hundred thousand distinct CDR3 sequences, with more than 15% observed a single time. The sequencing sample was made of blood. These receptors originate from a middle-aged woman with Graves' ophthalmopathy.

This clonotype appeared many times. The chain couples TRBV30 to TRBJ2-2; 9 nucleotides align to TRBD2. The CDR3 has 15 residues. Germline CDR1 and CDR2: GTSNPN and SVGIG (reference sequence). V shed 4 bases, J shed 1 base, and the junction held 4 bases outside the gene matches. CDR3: CAWKATSGNTGELFF. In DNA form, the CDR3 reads TGTGCCTGGAAGGCGACTAGCGGGAACACCGGGGAGCTGTTTTTT.

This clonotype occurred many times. CDR3 amino acids: CASSYGEAGTTGANVLTF. In DNA form, the CDR3 reads TGTGCCAGCAGTTACGGGGAGGCGGGGACGACTGGGGCCAACGTCCTGACTTTC. The rearrangement joins TRBV6-6 to TRBJ2-6, with D maybe TRBD2 (6 bases). V gave up 2 bases and J gave up 2 bases, with 16 bases separating them. This CDR3 comprises 18 residues. CDR1 and CDR2 from the germline V gene are MNHNY and SVGAGI (reference sequence).

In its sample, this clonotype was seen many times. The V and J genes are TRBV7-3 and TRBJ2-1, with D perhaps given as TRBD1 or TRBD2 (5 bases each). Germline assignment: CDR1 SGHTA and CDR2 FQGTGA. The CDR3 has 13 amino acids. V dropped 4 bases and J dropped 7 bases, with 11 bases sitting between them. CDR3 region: CASSSRGFNEQFF. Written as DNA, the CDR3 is TGTGCCAGCAGCTCTCGGGGCTTTAATGAGCAGTTCTTC.

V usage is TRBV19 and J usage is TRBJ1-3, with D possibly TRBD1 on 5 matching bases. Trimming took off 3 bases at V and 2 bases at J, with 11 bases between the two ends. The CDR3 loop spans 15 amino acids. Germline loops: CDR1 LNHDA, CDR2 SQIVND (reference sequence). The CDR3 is CASSIGGAAGNTIYF. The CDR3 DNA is TGTGCCAGTAGTATCGGTGGGGCCGCTGGAAACACCATATATTTT.

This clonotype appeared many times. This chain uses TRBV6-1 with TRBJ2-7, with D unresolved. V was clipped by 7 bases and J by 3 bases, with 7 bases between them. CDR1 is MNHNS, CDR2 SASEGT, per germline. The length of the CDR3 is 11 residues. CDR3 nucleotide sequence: TGTGCCAGCATGTCCCTCTACGAGCAGTACTTC. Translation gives CASMSLYEQYF.

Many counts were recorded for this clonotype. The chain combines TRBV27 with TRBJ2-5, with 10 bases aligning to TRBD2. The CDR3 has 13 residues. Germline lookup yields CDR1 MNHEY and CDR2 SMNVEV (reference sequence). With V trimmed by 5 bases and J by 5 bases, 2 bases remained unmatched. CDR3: CASSRGLAETQYF. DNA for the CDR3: TGTGCCAGCAGTAGGGGACTAGCGGAGACCCAGTACTTC.

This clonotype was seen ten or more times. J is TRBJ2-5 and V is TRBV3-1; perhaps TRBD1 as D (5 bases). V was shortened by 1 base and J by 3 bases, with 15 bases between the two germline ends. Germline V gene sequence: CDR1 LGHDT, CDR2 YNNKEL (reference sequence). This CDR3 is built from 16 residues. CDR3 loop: CASSQAGPTTEETQYF. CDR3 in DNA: TGTGCCAGCAGCCAAGCTGGACCGACGACAGAAGAGACCCAGTACTTC.

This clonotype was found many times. The CDR3 loop reads CATSSWTSGGYNEQFF. The CDR3 coding sequence is TGTGCCACCAGCAGCTGGACTAGCGGGGGGTACAATGAGCAGTTCTTC. The chain links TRBV15 to TRBJ2-1; 14 positions match TRBD2. The V and J ends lost 3 bases and 4 bases, in that order; junction bases with no gene match: 2. Per the germline V gene, CDR1 is LNHNV and CDR2 is YYDKDF (reference sequence). The CDR3 sequence is 16 residues long.

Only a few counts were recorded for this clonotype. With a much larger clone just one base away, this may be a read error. The CDR3 spells CSARHSTGSPAYNERFF. The CDR3 DNA sequence: TGCAGTGCTAGACACTCCACAGGTAGCCCGGCCTACAATGAGCGGTTCTTC. The chain combines TRBV20-1 with TRBJ2-1; possibly TRBD1 for D (5 bases). From germline, CDR1 is DFQATT and CDR2 SNEGSKA (reference sequence). The CDR3 runs to 17 residues.

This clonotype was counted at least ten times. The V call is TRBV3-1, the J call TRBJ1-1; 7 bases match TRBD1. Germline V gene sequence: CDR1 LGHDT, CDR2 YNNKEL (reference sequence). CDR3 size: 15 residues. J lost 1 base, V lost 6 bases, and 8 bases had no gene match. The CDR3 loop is CASRQRDSRNTEAFF. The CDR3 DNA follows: TGTGCCAGCAGGCAACGGGACAGTAGGAACACTGAAGCTTTCTTT.

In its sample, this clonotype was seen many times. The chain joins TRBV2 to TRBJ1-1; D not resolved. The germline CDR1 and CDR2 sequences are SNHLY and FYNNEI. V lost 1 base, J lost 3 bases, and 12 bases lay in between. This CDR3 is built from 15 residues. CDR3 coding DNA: TGTGCCAGCAGTGAAGATCTCTTGAGGGACACTGAAGCTTTCTTT. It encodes CASSEDLLRDTEAFF.

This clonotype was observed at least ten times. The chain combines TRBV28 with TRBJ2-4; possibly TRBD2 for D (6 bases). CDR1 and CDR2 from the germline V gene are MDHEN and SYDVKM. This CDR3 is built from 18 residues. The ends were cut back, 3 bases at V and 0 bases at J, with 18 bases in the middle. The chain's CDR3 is CASSFRVRGEVAKNIQYF. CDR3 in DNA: TGTGCCAGCAGTTTTCGCGTCCGAGGGGAGGTAGCCAAAAACATTCAGTACTTC.

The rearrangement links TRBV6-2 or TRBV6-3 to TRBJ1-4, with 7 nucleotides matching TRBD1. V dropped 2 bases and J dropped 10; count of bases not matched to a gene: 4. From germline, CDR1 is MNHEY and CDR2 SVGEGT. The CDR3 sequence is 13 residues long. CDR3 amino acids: CASSYQTGRKLFF. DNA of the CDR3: TGTGCCAGCAGTTACCAGACAGGGAGAAAACTGTTTTTT.

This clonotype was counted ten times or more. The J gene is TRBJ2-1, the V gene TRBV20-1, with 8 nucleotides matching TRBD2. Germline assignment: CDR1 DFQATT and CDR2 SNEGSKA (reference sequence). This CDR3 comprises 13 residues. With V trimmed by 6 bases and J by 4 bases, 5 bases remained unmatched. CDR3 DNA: TGCAGTGCCTCGGGACTAGAGTACAATGAGCAGTTCTTC. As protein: CSASGLEYNEQFF.

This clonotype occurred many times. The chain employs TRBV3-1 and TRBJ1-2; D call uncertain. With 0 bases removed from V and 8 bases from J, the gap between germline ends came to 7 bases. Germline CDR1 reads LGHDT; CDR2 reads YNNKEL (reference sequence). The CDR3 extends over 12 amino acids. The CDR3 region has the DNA TGTGCCAGCAGCCAAGAAGGGATGGGCTACACCTTC. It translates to CASSQEGMGYTF.